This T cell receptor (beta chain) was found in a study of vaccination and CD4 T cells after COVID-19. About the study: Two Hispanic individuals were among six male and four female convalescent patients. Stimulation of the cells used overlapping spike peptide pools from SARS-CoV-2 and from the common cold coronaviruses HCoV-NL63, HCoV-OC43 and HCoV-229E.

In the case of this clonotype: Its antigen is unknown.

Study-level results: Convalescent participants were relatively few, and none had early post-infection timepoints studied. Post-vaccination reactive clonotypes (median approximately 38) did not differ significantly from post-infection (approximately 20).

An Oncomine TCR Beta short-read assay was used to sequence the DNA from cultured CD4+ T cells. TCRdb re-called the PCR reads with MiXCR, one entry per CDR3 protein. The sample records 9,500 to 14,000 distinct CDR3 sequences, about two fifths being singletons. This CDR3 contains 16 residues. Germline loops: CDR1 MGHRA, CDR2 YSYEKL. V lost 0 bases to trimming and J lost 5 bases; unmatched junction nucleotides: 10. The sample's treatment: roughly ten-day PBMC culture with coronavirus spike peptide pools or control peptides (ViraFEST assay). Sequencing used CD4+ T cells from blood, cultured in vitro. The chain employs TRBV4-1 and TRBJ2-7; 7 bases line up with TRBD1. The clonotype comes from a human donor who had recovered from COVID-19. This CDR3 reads CASSQEPGQPLHEQYF. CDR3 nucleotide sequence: TGCGCCAGCAGCCAAGAACCGGGACAGCCTCTCCACGAGCAGTACTTC.